This passage covers 4 T cell receptor beta chains from one sample sequenced in a study of blood T cell repertoires in COVID-19. Sequenced by immunoSEQ multiplex PCR; TCRdb stores in-frame clones only, minus some. The data show 200,000 to 300,000 clones, about 88% seen once. Sequencing was done on a sample of peripheral blood. The receptors were gathered from a man aged 30 to 39 with active or convalescent COVID-19.

J is TRBJ2-5 and V is TRBV29-1; unclear D gene. The germline V and J ends were trimmed by 1 base and 4 bases, with 13 bases remaining between them. Germline V lookup: CDR1 SQVTM, CDR2 ANQGSEA. This CDR3 contains 14 residues. CDR3 in amino acids: CSVEAPAHGETQYF. The CDR3 nucleotides are TGCAGCGTTGAAGCGCCCGCGCATGGAGAGACCCAGTACTTC. Drawing the rest from reference TRBV29-1 and TRBJ2-5, the complete variable domain is SAVISQKPSRDICQRGTSLTIQCQVDSQVTMMFWYRQQPGQSLTLIATANQGSEATYESGFVIDKFPISRPNLTFSTLTVSNMSPEDSSIYLCSVEAPAHGETQYFGPGTRLLVL.

The count of this clone is one. The chain carries TRBV3-1 (or the pseudogene TRBV3-2) and TRBJ1-2; D is perhaps TRBD1 (5 bases). The CDR3 length is 15 residues. Trimming took 1 base from V and 4 from J, leaving 13 bases between them. CDR1 and CDR2 (germline): LGHDT, YNNKEL (reference sequence). DNA of the CDR3: TGTGCCAGCAGCCAAGGTGCTGAACAGGTCTATGGCTACACCTTC. Translation: CASSQGAEQVYGYTF.

This clone showed up just once. The rearrangement links TRBV6-5 to TRBJ1-1; no clear D gene. Trimming took 6 bases from V and 1 from J, leaving 9 bases between them. The germline V gene has CDR1 MNHEY and CDR2 SVGAGI. The CDR3 consists of 13 residues. The CDR3 DNA follows: TGTGCCAGCAGAAGAGCCAAGAACACTGAAGCTTTCTTT. Translation: CASRRAKNTEAFF.

The chain links TRBV9 to TRBJ2-6; D remains ambiguous. The ends were cut back, 0 bases at V and 0 bases at J, with 16 bases in the middle. CDR1 and CDR2 from the germline V gene are SGDLS and YYNGEE. The CDR3 contains 19 residues. CDR3 DNA: TGTGCCAGCAGCGTAGAACCAGTTCGTAAAACCTCTGGGGCCAACGTCCTGACTTTC. This translates into CASSVEPVRKTSGANVLTF.